This T cell receptor (beta chain) was profiled in a study of blood T cells in healthy people across ages. Unmatched junction bases numbered 12, after V lost 2 bases and J lost 6 bases. This CDR3 has 20 amino acids. CDR1 and CDR2 from the germline V gene are MNHEY and SVGAGI. There are many counts of this clonotype. A J-beta primer mix and a sample-barcoded 5' primer were used in a second PCR of roughly 7 to 12 cycles. Each CDR3 protein gets one entry after TCRdb re-called the 5' RACE reads with MiXCR. Among about 650,000 distinct CDR3 sequences listed, approximately 31% were seen once. J is TRBJ2-2 and V is TRBV6-5; 16 bases fit TRBD2. The receptor was isolated from a woman of 80 years or more in good health. Material: blood. DNA for the CDR3: TGTGCCAGCAGTTACCGTCGGCCCGGGACTAGCGGGGGGGCCGCCGGGGAGCTGTTTTTT. It specifies CASSYRRPGTSGGAAGELFF.